Listed below are T cell receptor beta chains from one sample, sequenced in a study of blood T cell repertoires in COVID-19. TCRdb keeps only in-frame clones here, not all; method: immunoSEQ multiplex PCR. The sample contains 200,000 to 300,000 clones, around 82% of which appear only once. Sequencing input: peripheral blood. The receptors were gathered from a human donor in a cohort sampled during active COVID-19. CDR3s include the opening cysteine and the closing phenylalanine or tryptophan. The D gene is left open where the match is weak. The size field is filled for only some rows; it gives once, few, many or a size class.

clone_size: NA; d_call: NA; j_call: TRBJ2-7; v_call: TRBV5-1; cdr3_aa: CASTNPGLVSYEQYF; cdr3_nt: TGCGCCAGCACCAACCCCGGACTGGTTTCCTACGAGCAGTACTTC
clone_size: NA; d_call: TRBD1; j_call: TRBJ1-2; v_call: TRBV10-3; cdr3_aa: CAIQMTGGLDGYTF; cdr3_nt: TGTGCCATTCAAATGACAGGGGGTTTAGATGGCTACACCTTC
clone_size: few; d_call: TRBD1; j_call: TRBJ1-2; v_call: TRBV27; cdr3_aa: CASRDRATYGYTF; cdr3_nt: TGTGCCAGCAGGGACAGGGCCACCTATGGCTACACCTTC
clone_size: NA; d_call: NA; j_call: TRBJ2-1; v_call: TRBV7-6; cdr3_aa: CASSLAGPPGNEQFF; cdr3_nt: TGTGCCAGCAGCTTAGCCGGTCCCCCGGGCAATGAGCAGTTCTTC
clone_size: NA; d_call: NA; j_call: TRBJ1-3; v_call: TRBV19; cdr3_aa: CASSMGTSYAGNTIYF; cdr3_nt: TGTGCCAGTAGTATGGGGACAAGCTACGCTGGAAACACCATATATTTT
clone_size: once; d_call: TRBD1; j_call: TRBJ2-1; v_call: TRBV7-2; cdr3_aa: CASSLGTGGAYNEQFF; cdr3_nt: TGTGCCAGCAGCCTAGGGACAGGGGGGGCCTACAATGAGCAGTTCTTC
clone_size: NA; d_call: NA; j_call: TRBJ2-7; v_call: TRBV7-2; cdr3_aa: CASSRLVSSYEQYF; cdr3_nt: TGTGCCAGCAGCCGCCTGGTGAGCTCCTACGAGCAGTACTTC
clone_size: NA; d_call: NA; j_call: TRBJ1-2; v_call: TRBV29-1; cdr3_aa: CSVVGQGKLDGYTF; cdr3_nt: TGCAGCGTTGTGGGGCAGGGTAAACTGGATGGCTACACCTTC
clone_size: NA; d_call: TRBD2; j_call: TRBJ2-1; v_call: TRBV5-1; cdr3_aa: CASSISGGAFNEQFF; cdr3_nt: TGCGCCAGCAGCATAAGCGGGGGGGCCTTCAATGAGCAGTTCTTC
clone_size: NA; d_call: NA; j_call: TRBJ1-4; v_call: TRBV5-4; cdr3_aa: CASSLGQDNEKLFF; cdr3_nt: TGTGCCAGCAGCTTGGGGCAGGATAATGAAAAACTGTTTTTT
clone_size: NA; d_call: TRBD2; j_call: TRBJ2-2; v_call: TRBV5-1; cdr3_aa: CASSFGGLAGTGELFF; cdr3_nt: TGCGCCAGCAGCTTTGGCGGACTAGCGGGAACCGGGGAGCTGTTTTTT
clone_size: NA; d_call: NA; j_call: TRBJ2-5; v_call: TRBV11-2; cdr3_aa: CASSLAGTLWETQYF; cdr3_nt: TGTGCCAGCAGCTTAGCGGGAACCCTTTGGGAGACCCAGTACTTC
clone_size: NA; d_call: TRBD1; j_call: TRBJ2-7; v_call: TRBV5-1; cdr3_aa: CASSTRQGTGYEQYF; cdr3_nt: TGCGCCAGCAGCACCCGACAGGGAACGGGGTACGAGCAGTACTTC
clone_size: NA; d_call: NA; j_call: TRBJ2-5; v_call: TRBV7-8; cdr3_aa: CASSLHWQETQYF; cdr3_nt: TGTGCCAGCAGCTTACACTGGCAAGAGACCCAGTACTTC
clone_size: NA; d_call: NA; j_call: TRBJ2-5; v_call: TRBV27; cdr3_aa: CASSLFGGWETQYF; cdr3_nt: TGTGCCAGCAGTTTATTTGGCGGGTGGGAGACCCAGTACTTC
clone_size: NA; d_call: TRBD2; j_call: TRBJ2-3; v_call: TRBV11-2; cdr3_aa: CASSLDWRAGGLTDTQYF; cdr3_nt: TGTGCCAGCAGCTTAGATTGGCGAGCGGGGGGCCTCACAGATACGCAGTATTTT
clone_size: NA; d_call: NA; j_call: TRBJ2-1; v_call: TRBV27; cdr3_aa: CASSPLLRSYNEQFF; cdr3_nt: TGTGCCAGCAGCCCTTTATTGAGATCCTACAATGAGCAGTTCTTC
clone_size: NA; d_call: NA; j_call: TRBJ1-4; v_call: TRBV6-5; cdr3_aa: CASSHQTDPEKLFF; cdr3_nt: TGTGCCAGCAGCCACCAGACAGATCCTGAAAAACTGTTTTTT
clone_size: NA; d_call: NA; j_call: TRBJ1-1; v_call: TRBV5-6; cdr3_aa: CASSLDLGPGAFF; cdr3_nt: TGTGCCAGCAGCTTGGATTTGGGCCCTGGAGCTTTCTTT
clone_size: NA; d_call: NA; j_call: TRBJ2-7; v_call: TRBV6-6; cdr3_aa: CASPSSEQYF; cdr3_nt: TGTGCCAGCCCCTCTTCTGAGCAGTACTTC
clone_size: NA; d_call: TRBD2; j_call: TRBJ2-3; v_call: TRBV3-1/TRBV3-2; cdr3_aa: CATRGSGATDTQYF; cdr3_nt: TGTGCCACCCGCGGTAGCGGGGCCACAGATACGCAGTATTTT
clone_size: NA; d_call: TRBD2; j_call: TRBJ2-7; v_call: TRBV6-5; cdr3_aa: CASSYGREVHYEQYF; cdr3_nt: TGTGCCAGCAGTTATGGGCGGGAGGTTCACTACGAGCAGTACTTC
clone_size: NA; d_call: TRBD1; j_call: TRBJ2-3; v_call: TRBV5-1; cdr3_aa: CASSWDSPDTQYF; cdr3_nt: TGCGCCAGCAGCTGGGACAGCCCAGATACGCAGTATTTT
clone_size: once; d_call: NA; j_call: TRBJ2-3; v_call: TRBV9; cdr3_aa: CASRGGLSTDTQYF; cdr3_nt: TGTGCCAGCAGGGGCGGACTCAGCACAGATACGCAGTATTTT
clone_size: NA; d_call: TRBD1; j_call: TRBJ2-1; v_call: TRBV6-5; cdr3_aa: CASIRGQQTYNEQFF; cdr3_nt: TGTGCCAGCATCCGGGGACAGCAAACCTACAATGAGCAGTTCTTC
clone_size: NA; d_call: TRBD2; j_call: TRBJ2-5; v_call: TRBV6-6; cdr3_aa: CASKLAGGQETQYF; cdr3_nt: TGTGCCAGCAAACTAGCGGGAGGGCAAGAGACCCAGTACTTC
clone_size: NA; d_call: TRBD1; j_call: TRBJ1-4; v_call: TRBV27; cdr3_aa: CASSPRRTGTEKLFF; cdr3_nt: TGTGCCAGCAGTCCACGAAGGACAGGGACTGAAAAACTGTTTTTT
clone_size: once; d_call: TRBD1; j_call: TRBJ1-6; v_call: TRBV11-2; cdr3_aa: CASSLLPDRGYSPLHF; cdr3_nt: TGTGCCAGCAGCTTACTCCCGGACAGGGGGTATTCACCCCTCCACTTT
clone_size: NA; d_call: TRBD2; j_call: TRBJ2-3; v_call: TRBV10-2; cdr3_aa: CASRRLAGGRPADTQYF; cdr3_nt: TGCGCCAGCAGACGACTAGCGGGGGGGCGGCCGGCAGATACGCAGTATTTT
clone_size: NA; d_call: TRBD1; j_call: TRBJ1-1; v_call: TRBV5-4; cdr3_aa: CASSLPNRGGNTEAFF; cdr3_nt: TGTGCCAGCAGCTTACCTAACAGGGGTGGGAACACTGAAGCTTTCTTT
clone_size: once; d_call: NA; j_call: TRBJ1-4; v_call: TRBV15; cdr3_aa: CATSRDRTAEKLFF; cdr3_nt: TGTGCCACCAGCAGAGATAGGACAGCTGAAAAACTGTTTTTT
clone_size: NA; d_call: TRBD2; j_call: TRBJ2-1; v_call: TRBV9; cdr3_aa: CASSVATGLAANEQFF; cdr3_nt: TGTGCCAGCAGCGTAGCTACGGGACTAGCTGCCAATGAGCAGTTCTTC
clone_size: few; d_call: NA; j_call: TRBJ1-1; v_call: TRBV5-1; cdr3_aa: CASSLTGQNTEAFF; cdr3_nt: TGCGCCAGCAGCCTCACCGGACAGAACACTGAAGCTTTCTTT
clone_size: NA; d_call: NA; j_call: TRBJ2-1; v_call: TRBV2; cdr3_aa: CASSDGSGGNEQFF; cdr3_nt: TGTGCCAGCAGTGACGGGAGTGGGGGGAATGAGCAGTTCTTC
clone_size: NA; d_call: NA; j_call: TRBJ1-1; v_call: TRBV6-5; cdr3_aa: CASSTRGGNTEAFF; cdr3_nt: TGTGCCAGCAGCACCAGGGGTGGGAACACTGAAGCTTTCTTT
clone_size: NA; d_call: NA; j_call: TRBJ2-7; v_call: TRBV15; cdr3_aa: CATSREESYEQYF; cdr3_nt: TGTGCCACCAGCAGAGAGGAGTCCTACGAGCAGTACTTC
clone_size: once; d_call: NA; j_call: TRBJ1-5; v_call: TRBV7-8; cdr3_aa: CASSLTDYNQPQHF; cdr3_nt: TGTGCCAGCAGTCTGACTGATTACAATCAGCCCCAGCATTTT
clone_size: NA; d_call: NA; j_call: TRBJ1-1; v_call: TRBV5-4; cdr3_aa: CASSLGGGASEAFF; cdr3_nt: TGTGCCAGCAGCTTGGGAGGGGGGGCCAGTGAAGCTTTCTTT
clone_size: NA; d_call: NA; j_call: TRBJ2-6; v_call: TRBV5-6; cdr3_aa: CASSWGAGANVLTF; cdr3_nt: TGTGCCAGCAGCTGGGGGGCTGGGGCCAACGTCCTGACTTTC
clone_size: NA; d_call: NA; j_call: TRBJ1-6; v_call: TRBV6-5; cdr3_aa: CASSRPPLGGSPLHF; cdr3_nt: TGTGCCAGCAGCCGACCCCCATTGGGGGGATCACCCCTCCACTTT
clone_size: NA; d_call: TRBD1; j_call: TRBJ1-2; v_call: TRBV6-1; cdr3_aa: CASSEAGTGAGDGYTF; cdr3_nt: TGTGCCAGCAGTGAAGCCGGGACAGGGGCGGGTGATGGCTACACCTTC
clone_size: NA; d_call: NA; j_call: TRBJ1-1; v_call: TRBV24-1; cdr3_aa: CATSDSGRSTEAFF; cdr3_nt: TGTGCCACCAGTGACTCAGGGAGGAGCACTGAAGCTTTCTTT
clone_size: NA; d_call: TRBD1; j_call: TRBJ2-7; v_call: TRBV2; cdr3_aa: CASTRTGGYEQYF; cdr3_nt: TGTGCCAGCACGAGGACAGGGGGCTACGAGCAGTACTTC
clone_size: few; d_call: NA; j_call: TRBJ2-3; v_call: TRBV5-4; cdr3_aa: CAIQRPGADTQYF; cdr3_nt: TGTGCCATCCAGCGCCCCGGGGCAGATACGCAGTATTTT
clone_size: NA; d_call: NA; j_call: TRBJ1-3; v_call: TRBV5-1; cdr3_aa: CASSLVVTGLSGNTIYF; cdr3_nt: TGCGCCAGCAGCTTGGTAGTTACGGGACTCTCTGGAAACACCATATATTTT
clone_size: NA; d_call: NA; j_call: TRBJ2-7; v_call: TRBV2; cdr3_aa: CASGERQEVYEQYF; cdr3_nt: TGTGCCAGCGGAGAACGACAGGAGGTCTACGAGCAGTACTTC
clone_size: NA; d_call: TRBD2; j_call: TRBJ2-1; v_call: TRBV24-1; cdr3_aa: CATSDPGTRSEQFF; cdr3_nt: TGTGCCACCAGTGATCCCGGGACTAGAAGTGAGCAGTTCTTC
clone_size: NA; d_call: TRBD2; j_call: TRBJ2-1; v_call: TRBV27; cdr3_aa: CASIYRGGLSWNEQFF; cdr3_nt: TGTGCCAGCATTTATCGCGGGGGGTTAAGCTGGAATGAGCAGTTCTTC
clone_size: NA; d_call: TRBD1; j_call: TRBJ1-4; v_call: TRBV2; cdr3_aa: CASSELGQGASEKLFF; cdr3_nt: TGTGCCAGCAGTGAGCTGGGACAGGGGGCTTCTGAAAAACTGTTTTTT
clone_size: few; d_call: NA; j_call: TRBJ2-1; v_call: TRBV21-1; cdr3_aa: CASSKDLVLAGYNEQFF; cdr3_nt: TGTGCCAGCAGCAAAGATTTGGTACTAGCGGGGTACAATGAGCAGTTCTTC
clone_size: NA; d_call: NA; j_call: TRBJ1-1; v_call: TRBV7-9; cdr3_aa: CAINGVDTEAFF; cdr3_nt: TGTGCGATCAACGGGGTGGACACTGAAGCTTTCTTT
clone_size: NA; d_call: NA; j_call: TRBJ1-2; v_call: TRBV20-1; cdr3_aa: CSARHRQDF; cdr3_nt: TGCAGTGCTAGGCATCGACAAGACTTC
clone_size: NA; d_call: TRBD1; j_call: TRBJ2-3; v_call: TRBV11-2; cdr3_aa: CASSYDRGLTDTQYF; cdr3_nt: TGTGCCAGCAGCTATGACAGGGGCCTCACAGATACGCAGTATTTT
clone_size: NA; d_call: TRBD1; j_call: TRBJ2-2; v_call: TRBV19; cdr3_aa: CASSLDRINTGELFF; cdr3_nt: TGTGCCAGTAGTCTGGACAGGATTAACACCGGGGAGCTGTTTTTT
clone_size: once; d_call: NA; j_call: TRBJ1-2; v_call: TRBV19; cdr3_aa: CASSTSPGQAYGYTF; cdr3_nt: TGTGCCAGTAGTACATCTCCGGGACAAGCCTATGGCTACACCTTC
clone_size: NA; d_call: TRBD2; j_call: TRBJ2-1; v_call: TRBV18; cdr3_aa: CASSGRSGGSYNEQFF; cdr3_nt: TGTGCCAGCTCAGGAAGAAGCGGGGGCTCCTACAATGAGCAGTTCTTC
clone_size: NA; d_call: NA; j_call: TRBJ2-1; v_call: TRBV4-3; cdr3_aa: CASSRSVRQAADNEQFF; cdr3_nt: TGCGCCAGCAGCCGATCAGTAAGACAGGCCGCGGACAATGAGCAGTTCTTC
clone_size: NA; d_call: NA; j_call: TRBJ2-4; v_call: TRBV5-1; cdr3_aa: CASSFRQGSDIQYF; cdr3_nt: TGCGCCAGCAGCTTTCGGCAGGGCTCGGACATTCAGTACTTC
clone_size: once; d_call: NA; j_call: TRBJ2-7; v_call: TRBV27; cdr3_aa: CASSLSGHSFYEQYF; cdr3_nt: TGTGCCAGCAGTTTATCCGGACATTCGTTCTACGAGCAGTACTTC
clone_size: NA; d_call: NA; j_call: TRBJ2-5; v_call: TRBV5-3; cdr3_aa: CARSRVTKRDTQETQYF; cdr3_nt: TGTGCCAGAAGCCGAGTTACCAAGCGGGACACCCAAGAGACCCAGTACTTC